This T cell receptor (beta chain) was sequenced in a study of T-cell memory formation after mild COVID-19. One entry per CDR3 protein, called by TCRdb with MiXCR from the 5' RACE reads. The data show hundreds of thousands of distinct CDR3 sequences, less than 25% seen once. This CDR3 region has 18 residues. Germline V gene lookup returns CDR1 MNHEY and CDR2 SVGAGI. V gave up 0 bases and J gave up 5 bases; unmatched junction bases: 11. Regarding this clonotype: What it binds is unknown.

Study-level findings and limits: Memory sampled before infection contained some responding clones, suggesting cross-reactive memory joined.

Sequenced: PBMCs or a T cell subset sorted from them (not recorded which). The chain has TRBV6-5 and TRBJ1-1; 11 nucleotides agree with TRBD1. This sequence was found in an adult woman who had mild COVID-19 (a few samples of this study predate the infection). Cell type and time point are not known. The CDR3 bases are TGTGCCAGCAGTTACTCTGGTGGGACAGGGGGTTCGGGAACTGAAGCTTTCTTT. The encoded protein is CASSYSGGTGGSGTEAFF.